Listed here is a single T cell receptor (beta chain). Germline V gives CDR1 ENHRY, CDR2 SYGVKD. V was clipped by 2 bases and J by 2 bases, with 10 bases between them. The length of the CDR3 is 15 residues. The assay ran at deep level. The protocol was immunoSEQ multiplex PCR, while the TCRdb copy is restricted to in-frame clones and leaves out a portion. In the table there are fewer than 2.5 million clones, 93% of which are singletons. This specimen belongs to a study of shared clonotypes between healthy human individuals. The TCR was taken from a man between 18 and 29 years old in good health. Some clones in this sample may be carry-over from other donors' samples. This sequence joins TRBV10-3 and TRBJ1-3, with a weak D call TRBD1 (5 bases). Sequencing was performed on naive CD4+ T cells from PBMCs. Subset here: CD45RA+ positively selected. CDR3 in amino acids: CAISEGTVAGNTIYF. The CDR3 nucleotides are TGTGCCATCAGTGAGGGGACGGTGGCTGGAAACACCATATATTTT.